The next 17 T cell receptor beta chains were all read from a single sample in a study of Ad26.COV2.S vaccination and SARS-CoV-2 variants. Clones were read by immunoSEQ multiplex PCR, and TCRdb kept only the in-frame ones, dropping some. The table includes 200,000 to 300,000 clones, about 83% detected once. Treatment denoted: around 19 received Ad26.COV2.S at low or high dose, single or two shots; 5 received placebo; per-sample allocation not given. Vaccine and placebo recipients were sampled on day 63 after the first injection. Sequencing was performed on peripheral blood, taken in a trial of Ad26.COV2.S vaccine versus placebo. The receptors originated from a person aged 18-60 years who received the Ad26.COV2.S COVID-19 vaccine or a placebo.

This chain joins TRBV7-2 and TRBJ1-2; D call uncertain. This CDR3 comprises 13 residues. V was cut by 5 bases and J by 1 base, with 8 bases left in between. Germline values: CDR1 SGHTA, CDR2 FQGNSA. The CDR3 reads CASSQQLNYGYTF. DNA for the CDR3: TGTGCCAGCAGCCAACAGCTTAACTATGGCTACACCTTC.

The V call is TRBV30, the J call TRBJ1-5, with D maybe TRBD1 (6 bases). Between the trimmed V and J ends, which lost 2 bases and 0 bases, there was a span of 14 bases. Per the germline V gene, CDR1 is GTSNPN and CDR2 is SVGIG (reference sequence). The CDR3 spans 16 residues. CDR3 DNA sequence: TGTGCCTGGAGTCGGCAGGGGTTTTATAGCAATCAGCCCCAGCATTTT. It is translated as CAWSRQGFYSNQPQHF.

DNA of the CDR3: TGTGCCAGCCCTCACCAGGAAACCGGGGAGCTGTTTTTT. This encodes CASPHQETGELFF. J is TRBJ2-2 and V is TRBV7-9; the D is unclear. Germline CDR1 SEHNR, CDR2 FQNEAQ (reference sequence). This CDR3 contains 13 residues. V shed 8 bases and J shed 5 bases, with 12 bases lying between them. The full variable domain, with the rest looked up from reference TRBV7-9 and TRBJ2-2, is DTGVSQNPRHKITKRGQNVTFRCDPISEHNRLYWYRQTLGQGPEFLTYFQNEAQLEKSRLLSDRFSAERPKGSFSTLEIQRTEQGDSAMYLCASPHQETGELFFGEGSRLTVL.

This rearrangement joins TRBV3-1 (or the pseudogene TRBV3-2) to TRBJ1-1; D is unresolved. The CDR3 runs to 15 residues. Looked up from germline, CDR1 is LGHDT and CDR2 is YNNKEL (reference sequence). Trimming pared 6 bases from V and 5 bases from J, leaving 19 bases between. The CDR3 protein is CASSEAFGVGTEAFF. The CDR3 DNA is TGTGCCAGCAGTGAAGCGTTTGGGGTGGGGACTGAAGCTTTCTTT.

The chain recombines TRBV5-4 with TRBJ2-7; 8 nucleotides align to TRBD1. CDR1 and CDR2 (germline): SGHNT, YYREEE (reference sequence). This CDR3 contains 15 residues. The junction had 15 bases not matched to a gene; V was cut back by 4 bases and J by 9 bases. CDR3 sequence (DNA): TGTGCCAGCAGCCTGACAGGGGCCACCCTTAAAGGGCAGTACTTC. Protein product: CASSLTGATLKGQYF.

V usage is TRBV3-1 (or the pseudogene TRBV3-2) and J usage is TRBJ2-6; the match to TRBD1 covers 8 bases. The CDR3 runs 18 residues. Germline CDR1 LGHDT, CDR2 YNNKEL (reference sequence). V shed 6 bases and J 1 base; nucleotides not matched to a gene: 11. The CDR3 coding sequence is TGTGCCAGCAGATTACAGGGGGTCCCCCTTTCTGGGGCCAACGTCCTGACTTTC. Translating it yields CASRLQGVPLSGANVLTF.

The chain is built from TRBV30 and TRBJ2-3; TRBD2 is a possible D gene (6 bases). Germline values: CDR1 GTSNPN, CDR2 SVGIG (reference sequence). Trimming shortened V by 3 bases and J by 2 bases, and 12 bases separated the two germline ends. The CDR3 totals 14 residues. Written as DNA, the CDR3 is TGTGCCTGGAGGGGGGGACTCCACACAGATACGCAGTATTTT. Protein sequence: CAWRGGLHTDTQYF.

V usage is TRBV5-6 and J usage is TRBJ2-7; D not resolved. V lost 4 bases, J lost 6 bases, and 11 bases lay in between. CDR1 is SGHDT and CDR2 is YYEEEE in the germline V gene. CDR3 length equals 12 residues. CDR3 coding DNA: TGTGCCAGCAGCGGCGTCCTTGGCGAGCAGTACGTC. Translating gives CASSGVLGEQYV.

The chain is built from TRBV25-1 and TRBJ1-1; D is unclear. Trimming took 6 bases from V and 5 from J, leaving 13 bases between them. The CDR3 consists of 13 residues. Germline V CDR1 and CDR2: MGHDK, SYGVNS. The CDR3 bases are TGTGCCAGCAGACTCTCCCTGGGAACTGAAGCTTTCTTT. Protein sequence: CASRLSLGTEAFF.

The chain joins TRBV5-6 to TRBJ1-1; D possibly corresponds to TRBD1 (6 bases). Germline CDR1 is SGHDT and CDR2 is YYEEEE. V was pared by 10 bases and J by 5 bases, with 18 bases between. The CDR3 length is 13 residues. CDR3 coding DNA: TGTGCCGGACGAAACAGGGCCGGGACTGAAGCTTTCTTT. This codes for CAGRNRAGTEAFF.

The chain employs TRBV4-3 and TRBJ1-4; D unclear. The CDR3 spans 16 residues. In germline, CDR1 is LGHNA, CDR2 YSLEER. Trimming removed 1 base from V and 3 bases from J, with 12 bases in between. The DNA of the CDR3 is TGCGCCAGCAGCCAAGGCGCATGGGAGGCTAATGAAAAACTGTTTTTT. Protein sequence: CASSQGAWEANEKLFF.

The V gene is TRBV18, the J gene TRBJ1-2; no clear D gene. V lost 2 bases to trimming and J lost 2 bases, with 6 bases between them. The germline CDR1 and CDR2 sequences are KGHSH and LQKENI. This CDR3 is 13 amino acids long. This CDR3 is CASSPGENYGYTF. CDR3 in DNA: TGTGCCAGCTCACCAGGGGAAAACTATGGCTACACCTTC. Full variable domain (rest looked up from reference TRBV18 and TRBJ1-2): NAGVMQNPRHLVRRRGQEARLRCSPMKGHSHVYWYRQLPEEGLKFMVYLQKENIIDESGMPKERFSAEFPKEGPSILRIQQVVRGDSAAYFCASSPGENYGYTFGSGTRLTVV.

CDR3 amino acids: CAQAGGNTGELFF. CDR3 DNA sequence: TGTGCCCAGGCCGGCGGAAACACCGGGGAGCTGTTTTTT. V gene TRBV30 combines with J gene TRBJ2-2; no clear D gene. CDR3 size: 13 residues. The V gene lost 8 bases and the J gene lost 2 bases, with 12 bases spanning the gap. Germline values: CDR1 GTSNPN, CDR2 SVGIG (reference sequence).

V gene TRBV18 combines with J gene TRBJ1-2, with a weak D call TRBD1 (5 bases). Germline V lookup: CDR1 KGHSH, CDR2 LQKENI. The CDR3 runs to 15 residues. Deletions cut 4 bases from V and 6 bases from J, with 18 bases between. For the CDR3, the DNA is TGTGCCAGCTCACTTTATGGCGGGGGAGTAGATGGCTACACCTTC. As protein: CASSLYGGGVDGYTF.

The chain carries TRBV19 and TRBJ1-1, with D perhaps matching TRBD1 (5 bases). Germline lookup yields CDR1 LNHDA and CDR2 SQIVND (reference sequence). CDR3 size: 12 residues. Between the trimmed V and J ends, which lost 5 bases and 5 bases, there was a span of 9 bases. In nucleotides, the CDR3 is TGTGCCAGTAGTGCAGGGATAACTGAAGCTTTCTTT. It translates to CASSAGITEAFF. Filled out from reference TRBV19 and TRBJ1-1, the complete variable domain reads DGGITQSPKYLFRKEGQNVTLSCEQNLNHDAMYWYRQDPGQGLRLIYYSQIVNDFQKGDIAEGYSVSREKKESFPLTVTSAQKNPTAFYLCASSAGITEAFFGQGTRLTVV.

The V gene is TRBV30, the J gene TRBJ2-5, with TRBD2 matching over 12 bases. V trimming: 3 bases; J trimming: 5 bases; junction bases outside the gene matches: 1. The CDR3 spans 13 residues. Germline V CDR1 and CDR2: GTSNPN, SVGIG (reference sequence). In DNA form, the CDR3 reads TGTGCCTGGAGGACTAGCGGGAGTGAGACCCAGTACTTC. It codes for CAWRTSGSETQYF.

The V gene is TRBV5-1, the J gene TRBJ1-2; 8 bases align to TRBD1. This CDR3 comprises 13 residues. Germline V CDR1 and CDR2: SGHRS, YFSETQ. Germline trimming cut 3 bases from V and 2 bases from J; bases unmatched to any gene: 0. The CDR3 DNA reads TGCGCCAGCAGCTGGGACAGGAACTATGGCTACACCTTC. As protein: CASSWDRNYGYTF.